The 3 T cell receptor beta chains presented below share a single source sample, sequenced in a study of technical replicates of blood from a few donors. This table comes from immunoSEQ multiplex PCR, and its TCRdb copy is limited to in-frame clones, with some not included. The repertoire holds about 70,000 clones, with just under 95% as singletons. Sequencing used T cells isolated from PBMCs. Receptor source: a human donor in good health.

The rearrangement joins TRBV5-1 to TRBJ2-7; a possible D gene is TRBD1 (5 bases). The CDR3 is 14 residues long. V lost 0 bases to trimming and J lost 2 bases, with 9 bases between them. Germline values: CDR1 SGHRS, CDR2 YFSETQ. In DNA, the CDR3 is TGCGCCAGCAGCTTGGTCCCAGGGACCTACGAGCAGTACTTC. Translated, it gives CASSLVPGTYEQYF.

This clone was observed once. V and J are TRBV19 and TRBJ2-2; 12 nucleotides agree with TRBD1. The germline V gene has CDR1 LNHDA and CDR2 SQIVND (reference sequence). With V trimmed by 3 bases and J by 5 bases, 7 bases remained unmatched. The CDR3 consists of 17 residues. The CDR3 protein is CASSIRWDRGRTGELFF. The CDR3 bases are TGTGCCAGTAGTATCCGCTGGGACAGGGGGCGAACCGGGGAGCTGTTTTTT.

This chain uses TRBV10-3 with TRBJ2-2; possible D gene TRBD2, 6 bases. V lost 2 bases and J 2 bases, leaving 18 bases between the germline ends. Looked up from germline, CDR1 is ENHRY and CDR2 is SYGVKD. CDR3 length: 18 residues. The CDR3 here is CAISEPNRARGNTGELFF. As DNA, the CDR3 is TGTGCCATCAGTGAGCCGAATCGGGCGCGGGGTAACACCGGGGAGCTGTTTTTT.